The sequence of this T cell receptor beta chain was determined in a study of cytomegalovirus exposure and HLA in healthy donors (dated by TCRdb to 2016 to 2017). With regard to the full study: An earlier analysis of roughly 630 of the donors reported 250 to 350 Gb of sequence data and roughly 100 million unique TCR beta sequences from roughly 180 million T cells. Around 320 gigabases of sequencing data and tens of millions of unique TCR sequences were included in an early release covering roughly 600 HLA-typed donors. Among the 398 genotyped donors, 75% to 90% belonged to the genetic ancestry cluster associated with self-reported Caucasian donors. The study aimed to test whether cataloging public T cell receptors could reveal signatures of past pathogen exposure. The study used immunosequencing to profile the T cell repertoires of approximately 630 subjects and linked those repertoires to cytomegalovirus serostatus. A separate validation cohort of more than 100 different subjects was used in addition to the approximately 670-subject first cohort. The study combined high-throughput TCR immunosequencing, statistical association of individual TCRs with disease status, and machine learning to predict cytomegalovirus infection status. To study patterns of TCR occurrence, a later analysis re-analyzed previously published TCR beta repertoires from 650 to 750 donors and added high-resolution HLA genotyping. The later analysis used no new phenotypic data to find candidate immune exposures, relying instead on TCR beta sequences and their occurrence across donors. An earlier analysis of 587 of the donors used high-throughput TCR beta sequencing to judge whether each TCR beta V gene segment behaved as functional or pseudogenic. Donor age, sex, ethnicity and CMV serostatus were compiled together with the repertoire data. In a later genetic analysis, genome-wide SNP genotypes for about three fifths of the roughly 670 donors were used, and that subset was treated as a discovery cohort. All discovery cohort repertoires had been generated using a single sequencing platform. HLA typing included class I and class II loci at four-digit resolution. The number of typed donors differed by locus: about 620-640 for A, B, C, DRB1 and DQB1; approximately 520 for DQA1; 606 for DPA1; and approximately 450 for DPB1. Several DR-DQ haplotypes were treated as single units for association and clustering because of strong linkage in the cohort. Among around 400 genotyped donors of the cohort, an average of around 220,000 unique TCR beta nucleotide sequences was sequenced per donor, of which 15% to 20% were non-productive. Results the study describes overall, beyond this receptor: A later analysis found that most CMV-associated TCR beta chains appeared HLA-restricted, with HLA associations seemingly driven largely by CMV exposure. For the cohort, immune exposure information was limited to CMV serostatus. A later analysis found that HLA-associated TCR beta chains were more clonally expanded and had lower generation probabilities than equally common non-associated chains. In a later analysis, several top co-occurrence clusters were reported to appear linked to parvovirus B19, influenza, CMV and Epstein-Barr virus. The study listed around 160 TCR beta chains as associated with cytomegalovirus. Because some donors lacked HLA typing at each locus, the association tests relied only on the typed subset. Strong co-occurrence of HLA alleles, especially DR and DQ, made assigning TCR associations to individual alleles difficult. A cluster of highly shared sequence variants was judged likely to represent a technical artifact of the sequencing pipeline. In this cohort, only TCR beta chains were sequenced, and detectable features were limited by the absence of alpha or paired-chain data. Most TCR sequences were observed very rarely across donors, whereas some public TCRs were present in many individuals. In a later analysis, the rate of TCR association differed among HLA loci, with DRB1 alleles having the most associated TCRs and HLA-C alleles having the fewest. Some IMGT-functional V segments, including TRBV6-2 and TRBV6-3, could not be told apart with the 87-base-pair reads, so those segments were excluded. A further reported finding was that TCR beta sequences accurately predicted the HLA-A and HLA-B alleles for most subjects in the first cohort. An earlier analysis of 587 of the donors showed that most TCR beta V segments appeared in productive rearrangements either about 87% or about 30% of the time, which broadly matched IMGT annotations. A later analysis associated 16,951 TCR beta sequences with specific HLA alleles at a false discovery rate of 0.05. Over 15 rarely observed V segments, including chromosome 9 orphons, were excluded from the earlier analysis of almost 600 of the donors because counts were too low. The presence/absence analyses assumed that sequencing depth was roughly uniform across donors, and that assumption may not be true. A later genetic analysis associated a missense DCLRE1C variant with V-gene and J-gene trimming of TCR beta chains, and an independent cohort replicated the association. The classifier was reported to diagnose cytomegalovirus status with high specificity and sensitivity in both the original cohort and the validation cohort. A few of the identified cytomegalovirus-associated TCR beta chains were confirmed in vitro to be specific for cytomegalovirus antigens. The authors suggested that the approach could potentially be extended to other disease states and immunological phenotypes. In a later genetic analysis, fewer N-insertions in productive TCRs were reported among donors in an Asian-associated ancestry cluster than the roughly 700-donor mean. Linkage disequilibrium might explain the correlated functional status among segregating V segments, but an unknown experimental factor could not be excluded.

Per the germline V gene, SQVTM is the CDR1 and ANQGSEA is the CDR2. The CDR3 runs 12 residues from the cysteine to the phenylalanine. Only CDR3 DNA is held: 36 bases, read in frame from base 1. Trimming takes 4 bases from V and 2 bases from J, and the germline ends sit 8 bases apart. Turning to this clone: The antigen this receptor binds is unknown. No base qualities exist here, and no much larger clone lies one base off it.

The cohort consisted of fewer than 700 healthy bone marrow donors. At the time of sampling, every cohort member was nominally healthy, though immune exposures that went unrecorded were likely present. The donor tested CMV seropositive and was one of the 289 seropositive cohort members. A peripheral blood sample was provided by each donor, and peripheral blood mononuclear cells were used for TCR beta sequencing. Genomic DNA was extracted from the blood cell samples with the Qiagen DNeasy Blood Extraction Kit. Library preparation used the immunoSEQ multiplex PCR assay. For the multiplex PCR, a mixture combining 60 forward primers for TCR Vbeta segments and 13 reverse primers for TCR Jbeta segments was used. The CDR3 region of rearranged TCR beta genes was amplified from genomic DNA with a multiplex PCR assay. The amplified TCR beta libraries were sequenced on the Illumina HiSeq System as 87-base-pair reads. From the authors' description of their analysis: In a later analysis, about 80 million unique TCR beta chains were counted across the roughly 670 repertoires, and approximately 11 million of these chains were shared by at least two donors. Raw reads were error-corrected and collapsed into unique sequences with a nearest-neighbor algorithm that merged closely related sequences to remove PCR and sequencing errors. V, D and J gene segments were assigned by aligning CDR3 sequences to IMGT reference sequences. Each retained sequence needed at least a six-nucleotide match to both a V gene segment and a J gene segment. Rearrangements were called productive when the CDR3 lacked stop codons and stayed in frame with V and J; all others were non-productive. CDR3 was defined according to IMGT convention as the region running from the second conserved V-encoded cysteine to the conserved J-encoded phenylalanine. In an earlier analysis of more than 550 of the donors, sequences lacking an unambiguous match to a single V gene segment were excluded. An earlier analysis of several hundred of the donors called V segments functional above 56.7% productive rearrangements and segregating when the between-donor standard deviation exceeded 5%. A statistical classification framework was built to diagnose cytomegalovirus status from the catalog of TCR beta chain sequences. In a later analysis, V and J genes were assigned by comparing TCR nucleotide sequences against IMGT/GENE-DB human TR gene sequences. The TCRdist pipeline was used in a later analysis to assign CDR3 sequences and most-parsimonious VDJ recombination scenarios. In a later analysis, each TCR beta chain was defined by its CDR3 amino acid sequence together with its V-gene family, and reads lacking a unique V-gene family were excluded. A later analysis removed 500 to 600 highly shared, low-generation-probability nucleotide sequences to deal with suspected cross-contamination and a sequencing artifact. In a later analysis, a clonal expansion index for each public chain was calculated from normalized within-repertoire ranks of inferred template counts. In a later analysis, generation probabilities were computed using a VDJ recombination model fitted to out-of-frame rearrangements, and the results were checked against IGoR. Hypergeometric tests were used in a later analysis to score TCR-TCR, TCR-HLA and TCR-CMV co-occurrence, with a repertoire-size bias correction applied to the TCR pairs. False discovery rates were estimated in a later analysis by permuting HLA or CMV assignments 20 times. In a later analysis, co-occurring TCRs were grouped with DBSCAN, and TCRdist sequence similarity was added when clustering was performed within HLA-allele-positive subsets. Co-occurrence clustering excluded repertoires with fewer than 30,000 or more than 120,000 public chains, plus five with anomalous nucleotide sharing. TCRdb mirrors the immuneACCESS table, restricted to in-frame sequences. Some clones are absent from its copies; in checked studies, under half trace to an unresolved V gene, and the reason for the others is unknown. D and trimming come from the DNA, and the V and J calls and clone size come from that table. The sample table records more than 85,000 clones; nearly 70% of these occur just once. 5.4% of the sample goes to the ten largest clones.

The chain couples TRBV29-1 to TRBJ1-1, with the D gene not confidently named. The specimen sequenced was PBMCs. This TCR came from a woman aged 70 to 79 in good health and CMV-seropositive. The CDR3 region reads CSVAILNTEAFF. Here is the DNA: TGCAGCGTTGCAATCCTAAACACTGAAGCTTTCTTT.